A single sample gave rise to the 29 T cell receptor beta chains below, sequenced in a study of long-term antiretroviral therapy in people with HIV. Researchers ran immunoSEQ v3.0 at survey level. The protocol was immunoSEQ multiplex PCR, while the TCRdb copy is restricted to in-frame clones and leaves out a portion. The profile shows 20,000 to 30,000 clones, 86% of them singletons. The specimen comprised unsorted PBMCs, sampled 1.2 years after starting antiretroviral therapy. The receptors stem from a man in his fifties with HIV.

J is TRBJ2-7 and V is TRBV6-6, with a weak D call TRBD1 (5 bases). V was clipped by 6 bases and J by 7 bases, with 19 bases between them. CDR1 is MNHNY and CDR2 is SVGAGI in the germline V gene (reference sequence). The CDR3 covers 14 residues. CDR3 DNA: TGTGCCAGCAGCCCTCCAGGGTTTCCCCGGGAGCAGTACTTC. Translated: CASSPPGFPREQYF.

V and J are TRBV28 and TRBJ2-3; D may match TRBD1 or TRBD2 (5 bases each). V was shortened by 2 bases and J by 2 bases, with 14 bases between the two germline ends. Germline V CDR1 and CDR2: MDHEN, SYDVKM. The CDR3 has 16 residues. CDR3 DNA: TGTGCCAGCAGTTTAGGCACAGGACTCATCACAGATACGCAGTATTTT. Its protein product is CASSLGTGLITDTQYF.

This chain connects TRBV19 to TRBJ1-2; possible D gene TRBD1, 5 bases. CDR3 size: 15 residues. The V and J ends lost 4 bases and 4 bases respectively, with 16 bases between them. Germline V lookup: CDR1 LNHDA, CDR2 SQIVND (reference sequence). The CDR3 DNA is TGTGCCAGTAGTAGAAGACAGTACAACCCCTATGGCTACACCTTC. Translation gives CASSRRQYNPYGYTF.

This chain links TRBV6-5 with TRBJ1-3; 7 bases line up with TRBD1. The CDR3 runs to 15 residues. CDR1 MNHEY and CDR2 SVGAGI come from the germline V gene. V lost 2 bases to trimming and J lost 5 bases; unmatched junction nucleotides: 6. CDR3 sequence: CASSYQGGERNTIYF. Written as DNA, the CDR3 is TGTGCCAGCAGTTACCAGGGGGGGGAGCGAAACACCATATATTTT.

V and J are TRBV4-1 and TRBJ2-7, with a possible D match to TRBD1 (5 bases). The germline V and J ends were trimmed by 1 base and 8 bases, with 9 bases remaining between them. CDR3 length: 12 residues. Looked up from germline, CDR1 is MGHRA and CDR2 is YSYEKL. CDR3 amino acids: CASSQGTSQQYF. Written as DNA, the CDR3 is TGCGCCAGCAGCCAAGGGACATCCCAGCAGTACTTC.

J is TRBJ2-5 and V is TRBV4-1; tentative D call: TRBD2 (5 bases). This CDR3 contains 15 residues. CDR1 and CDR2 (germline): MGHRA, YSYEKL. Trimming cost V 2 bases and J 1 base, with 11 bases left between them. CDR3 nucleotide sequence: TGCGCCAGCAGCCAATTAGCGAGGTCCCAAGAGACCCAGTACTTC. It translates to CASSQLARSQETQYF.

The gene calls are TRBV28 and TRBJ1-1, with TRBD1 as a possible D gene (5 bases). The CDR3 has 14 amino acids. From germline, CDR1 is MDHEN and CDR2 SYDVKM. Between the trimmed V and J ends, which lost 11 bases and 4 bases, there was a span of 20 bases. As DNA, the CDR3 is TGTGCCTCCCGGGGACTTTACGAGGCCACTGAAGCTTTCTTT. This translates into CASRGLYEATEAFF.

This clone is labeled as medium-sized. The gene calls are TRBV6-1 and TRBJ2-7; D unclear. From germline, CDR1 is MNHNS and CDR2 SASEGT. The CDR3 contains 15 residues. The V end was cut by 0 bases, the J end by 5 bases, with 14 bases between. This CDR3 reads CASSEAVGSWDEQYF. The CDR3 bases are TGTGCCAGCAGTGAAGCTGTTGGTTCCTGGGACGAGCAGTACTTC.

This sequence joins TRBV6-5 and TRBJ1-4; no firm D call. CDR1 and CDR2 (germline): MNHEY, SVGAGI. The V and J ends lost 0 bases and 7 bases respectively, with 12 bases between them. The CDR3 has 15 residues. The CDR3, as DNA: TGTGCCAGCAGTTACTCAGGCGGTTCCGGTGAAAAACTGTTTTTT. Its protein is CASSYSGGSGEKLFF.

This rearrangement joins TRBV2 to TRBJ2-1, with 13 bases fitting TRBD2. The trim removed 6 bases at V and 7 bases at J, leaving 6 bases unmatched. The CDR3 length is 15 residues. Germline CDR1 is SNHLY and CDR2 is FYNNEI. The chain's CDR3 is CASSKLAGGLNEQFF. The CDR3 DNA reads TGTGCCAGCAGCAAACTAGCGGGGGGGCTAAATGAGCAGTTCTTC.

Here the CDR3 DNA reads TGCAGCGTTGAAGGACAGGGGTCTGGGAAGTATGGCTACACCTTC. Its translation is CSVEGQGSGKYGYTF. V gene TRBV29-1 combines with J gene TRBJ1-2; 8 nucleotides agree with TRBD1. With 1 base clipped from V and 5 bases from J, the junction kept 9 bases outside the gene matches. The CDR3 is 15 residues long. Per the germline V gene, CDR1 is SQVTM and CDR2 is ANQGSEA.

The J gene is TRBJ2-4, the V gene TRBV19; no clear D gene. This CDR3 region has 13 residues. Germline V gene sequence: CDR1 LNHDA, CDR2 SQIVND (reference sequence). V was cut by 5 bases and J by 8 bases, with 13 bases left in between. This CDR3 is CASSPGPWDIQYF. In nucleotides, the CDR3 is TGTGCCAGTAGTCCTGGGCCCTGGGACATTCAGTACTTC.

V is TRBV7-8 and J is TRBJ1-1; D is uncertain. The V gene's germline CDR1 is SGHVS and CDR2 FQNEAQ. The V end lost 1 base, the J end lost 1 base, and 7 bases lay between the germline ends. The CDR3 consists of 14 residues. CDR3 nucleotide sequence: TGTGCCAGCAGCTTAGGGGCCGAGAACACTGAAGCTTTCTTT. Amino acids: CASSLGAENTEAFF.

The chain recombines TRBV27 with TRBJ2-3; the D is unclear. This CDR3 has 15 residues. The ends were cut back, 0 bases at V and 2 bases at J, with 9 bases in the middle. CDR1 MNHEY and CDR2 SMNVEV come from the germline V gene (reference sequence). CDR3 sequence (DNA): TGTGCCAGCAGTTTATCGAACTGGCCCACAGATACGCAGTATTTT. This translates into CASSLSNWPTDTQYF.

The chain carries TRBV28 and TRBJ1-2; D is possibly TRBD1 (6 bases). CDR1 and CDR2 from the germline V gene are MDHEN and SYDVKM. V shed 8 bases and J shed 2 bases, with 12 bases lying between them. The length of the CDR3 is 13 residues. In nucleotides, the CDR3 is TGTGCCAGCGCCCTGCAGGGGAACTATGGCTACACCTTC. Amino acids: CASALQGNYGYTF.

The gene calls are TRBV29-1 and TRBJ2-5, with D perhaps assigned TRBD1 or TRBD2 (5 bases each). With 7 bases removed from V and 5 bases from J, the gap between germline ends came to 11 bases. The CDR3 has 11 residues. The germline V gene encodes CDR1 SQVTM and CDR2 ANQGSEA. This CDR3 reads CSARGVETQYF. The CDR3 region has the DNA TGCAGCGCCCGAGGGGTGGAGACCCAGTACTTC.

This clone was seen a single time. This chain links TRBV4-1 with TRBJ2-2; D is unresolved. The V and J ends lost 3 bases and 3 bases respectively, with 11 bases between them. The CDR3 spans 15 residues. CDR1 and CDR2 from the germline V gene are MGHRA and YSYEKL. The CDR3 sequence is CASSQSAADTGELFF. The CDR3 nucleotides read TGCGCCAGCAGCCAGTCGGCCGCGGACACCGGGGAGCTGTTTTTT.

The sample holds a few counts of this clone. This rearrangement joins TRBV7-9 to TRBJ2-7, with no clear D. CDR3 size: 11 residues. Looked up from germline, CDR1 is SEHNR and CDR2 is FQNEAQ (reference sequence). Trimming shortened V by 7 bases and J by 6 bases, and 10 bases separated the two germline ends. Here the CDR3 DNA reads TGTGCCAGCACGAGTGGCCGCGAGCAGTACTTC. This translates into CASTSGREQYF.

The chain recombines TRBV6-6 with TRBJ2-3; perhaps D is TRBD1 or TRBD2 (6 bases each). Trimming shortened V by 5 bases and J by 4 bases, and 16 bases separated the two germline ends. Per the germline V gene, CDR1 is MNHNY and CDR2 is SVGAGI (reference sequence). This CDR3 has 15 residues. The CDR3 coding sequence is TGTGCCAGCAGTCCTTACGGGGGCGCATCAGATACGCAGTATTTT. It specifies CASSPYGGASDTQYF.

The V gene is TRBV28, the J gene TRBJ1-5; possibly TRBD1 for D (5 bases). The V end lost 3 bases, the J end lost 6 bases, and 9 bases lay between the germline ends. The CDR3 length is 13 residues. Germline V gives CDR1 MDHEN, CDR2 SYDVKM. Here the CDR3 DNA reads TGTGCCAGCAGTTTGACCAGGGTTCAGCCCCAGCATTTT. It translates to CASSLTRVQPQHF. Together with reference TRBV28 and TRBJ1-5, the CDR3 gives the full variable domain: DVKVTQSSRYLVKRTGEKVFLECVQDMDHENMFWYRQDPGLGLRLIYFSYDVKMKEKGDIPEGYSVSREKKERFSLILESASTNQTSMYLCASSLTRVQPQHFGDGTRLSIL.

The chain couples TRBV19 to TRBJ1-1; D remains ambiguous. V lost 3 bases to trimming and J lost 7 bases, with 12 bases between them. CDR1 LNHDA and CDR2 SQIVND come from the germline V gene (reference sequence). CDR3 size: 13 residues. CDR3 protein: CASSIMGNGEAFF. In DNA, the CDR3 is TGTGCCAGTAGTATCATGGGCAATGGTGAAGCTTTCTTT.

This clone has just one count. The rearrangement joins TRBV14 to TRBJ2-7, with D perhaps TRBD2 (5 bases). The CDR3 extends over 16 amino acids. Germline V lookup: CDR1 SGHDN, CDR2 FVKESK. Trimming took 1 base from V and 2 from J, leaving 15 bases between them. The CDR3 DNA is TGTGCCAGCAGCCAAGTTTGGTCTAGCCGACCCTACGAGCAGTACTTC. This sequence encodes CASSQVWSSRPYEQYF.

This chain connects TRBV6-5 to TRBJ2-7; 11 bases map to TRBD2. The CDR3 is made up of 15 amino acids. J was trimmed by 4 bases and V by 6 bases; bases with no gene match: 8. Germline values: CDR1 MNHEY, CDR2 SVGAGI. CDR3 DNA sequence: TGTGCCAGCAGGGCCGGGACTAGCGGTACTTACGAGCAGTACTTC. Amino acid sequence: CASRAGTSGTYEQYF.

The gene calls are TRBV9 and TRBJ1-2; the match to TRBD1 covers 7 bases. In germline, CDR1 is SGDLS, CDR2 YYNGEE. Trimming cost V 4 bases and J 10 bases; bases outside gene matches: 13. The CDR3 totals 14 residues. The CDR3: CASSIPGTDGTYTF. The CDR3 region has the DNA TGTGCCAGCAGCATACCCGGGACAGACGGAACCTACACCTTC.

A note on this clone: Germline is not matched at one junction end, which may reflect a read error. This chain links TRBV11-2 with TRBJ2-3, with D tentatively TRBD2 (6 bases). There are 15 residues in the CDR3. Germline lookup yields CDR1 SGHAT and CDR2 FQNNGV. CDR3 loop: CASRFQEGPSDTQYF. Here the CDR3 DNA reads TGTGCCAGCCGCTTTCAGGAGGGGCCGTCAGATACGCAGTATTTT.

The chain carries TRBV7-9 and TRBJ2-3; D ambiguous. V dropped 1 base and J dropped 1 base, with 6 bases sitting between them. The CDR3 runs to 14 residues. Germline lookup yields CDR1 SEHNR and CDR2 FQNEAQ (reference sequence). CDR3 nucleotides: TGTGCCAGCAGCTTAGTCACCCGCACAGATACGCAGTATTTT. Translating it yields CASSLVTRTDTQYF. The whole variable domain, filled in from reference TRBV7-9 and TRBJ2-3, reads DTGVSQNPRHKITKRGQNVTFRCDPISEHNRLYWYRQTLGQGPEFLTYFQNEAQLEKSRLLSDRFSAERPKGSFSTLEIQRTEQGDSAMYLCASSLVTRTDTQYFGPGTRLTVL.

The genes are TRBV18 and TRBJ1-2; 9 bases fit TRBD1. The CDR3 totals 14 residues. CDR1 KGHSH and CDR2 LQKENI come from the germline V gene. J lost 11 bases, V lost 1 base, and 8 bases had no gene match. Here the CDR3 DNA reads TGTGCCAGCTCACCACTAAGGACAGGGGAAAGTTACACCTTC. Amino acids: CASSPLRTGESYTF. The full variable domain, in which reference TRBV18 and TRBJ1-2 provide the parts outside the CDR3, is NAGVMQNPRHLVRRRGQEARLRCSPMKGHSHVYWYRQLPEEGLKFMVYLQKENIIDESGMPKERFSAEFPKEGPSILRIQQVVRGDSAAYFCASSPLRTGESYTFGSGTRLTVV.

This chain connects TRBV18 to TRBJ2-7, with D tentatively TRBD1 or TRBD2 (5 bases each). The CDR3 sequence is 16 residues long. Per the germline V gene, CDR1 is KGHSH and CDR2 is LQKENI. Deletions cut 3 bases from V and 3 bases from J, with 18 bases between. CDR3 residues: CASSPGDPLLGYEQYF. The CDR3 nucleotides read TGTGCCAGCTCACCGGGGGACCCCCTTCTTGGCTACGAGCAGTACTTC.

CDR3 amino acids: CASSVFPRGAGGQDTQYF. The CDR3 bases are TGTGCCAGCAGTGTGTTCCCGAGGGGAGCGGGGGGGCAAGATACGCAGTATTTT. The rearrangement joins TRBV6-4 to TRBJ2-3; 10 bases are shared with TRBD2. Germline V gene sequence: CDR1 MRHNA, CDR2 SNTAGT. The CDR3 contains 18 residues. V lost 4 bases to trimming and J lost 5 bases; unmatched junction nucleotides: 15.